Listed below are T cell receptor beta chains from one sample, sequenced in a study of draining lymph node invasion in breast cancer. One entry per CDR3 protein, called by TCRdb with MiXCR from the bulk RNA-seq reads. The sample lists approximately 3,100 distinct CDR3 sequences, about 80% occurring once. The sequenced sample was sorted memory CD4+ effector T cells from a lymph node. These receptors were taken from a female donor with luminal breast cancer. Both conserved end residues are part of each CDR3. The order of the fields is J gene, CDR3 length, clone size, D gene, V gene, CDR3 DNA, CDR3 protein. D genes are given only for firm matches. Size is omitted from some rows. Given values are once, few, many or a class for expanded clones.

J: TRBJ2-1
length: 13
size: NA
D: NA
V: TRBV30
DNA: TGTGCCTGGAGTAAGGCATCGAGGTACGAGCAGTTCTTC
CDR3: CAWSKASRYEQFF

J: TRBJ2-3
length: 15
size: NA
D: TRBD2
V: TRBV20-1
DNA: TGCAGTGCCGGGACTAGCGGGACCACCACAGATACGCAGTATTTT
CDR3: CSAGTSGTTTDTQYF

J: TRBJ2-7
length: 14
size: NA
D: NA
V: TRBV11-1
DNA: TGTGCCAGCAGCTTAGGGGGTCAGATGTACGAGCAGTACTTC
CDR3: CASSLGGQMYEQYF

J: TRBJ1-1
length: 13
size: NA
D: NA
V: TRBV7-3
DNA: TGTGCCAGCAGCCCTCCTGGTGACACTGAAGCTTTCTTT
CDR3: CASSPPGDTEAFF

J: TRBJ2-2
length: 16
size: once
D: TRBD1
V: TRBV27
DNA: TGTGCCAGCACTCTGACAGGGGTCCCAAACACCGGGGAGCTGTTTTTT
CDR3: CASTLTGVPNTGELFF

J: TRBJ1-2
length: 13
size: NA
D: NA
V: TRBV3-1
DNA: TGTGCCAGCAGCCAAGATAGGAGAAACGGCTACACCTTC
CDR3: CASSQDRRNGYTF

J: TRBJ2-1
length: 12
size: NA
D: NA
V: TRBV5-1
DNA: TGCGCCAGCGCAGACTTGGACAATGAGCAGTTATTC
CDR3: CASADLDNEQLF

J: TRBJ2-3
length: 15
size: NA
D: NA
V: TRBV20-1
DNA: TGCAGTGCCCCCAGCAGGGCCACTAGCACAGATACGCAGTATTTT
CDR3: CSAPSRATSTDTQYF

J: TRBJ2-7
length: 13
size: NA
D: TRBD1
V: TRBV19
DNA: TGTGCCAGTAGTCGGGCGGACAGGGGAGAGCAGTACTTC
CDR3: CASSRADRGEQYF

J: TRBJ1-2
length: 14
size: NA
D: TRBD1
V: TRBV5-6
DNA: TGTGCCAGCAGCTGGGGACAGGGCAACTATGGCTACACCTTC
CDR3: CASSWGQGNYGYTF

J: TRBJ1-2
length: 15
size: NA
D: NA
V: TRBV5-4
DNA: TGTGCCAGCAGCTTGGCCGGTGGAACCCCCCATGGCTACACCTTC
CDR3: CASSLAGGTPHGYTF

J: TRBJ2-1
length: 15
size: NA
D: TRBD2
V: TRBV20-1
DNA: TGCAGTGCTAGAGAGGCTAGCGGGACGTGGAATGAGCAGTTCTTC
CDR3: CSAREASGTWNEQFF

J: TRBJ2-3
length: 15
size: NA
D: NA
V: TRBV7-2
DNA: TGTGCCAGCAGCTCCGGGATTTCCAAGAGCGATACGCAGTATTTT
CDR3: CASSSGISKSDTQYF

J: TRBJ1-5
length: 16
size: large
D: NA
V: TRBV6-6
DNA: TGTGCCAGCAGTTACCCCCCAGTGAGAGGAGATCAGCCCCAGCATTTT
CDR3: CASSYPPVRGDQPQHF

J: TRBJ2-2
length: 17
size: NA
D: NA
V: TRBV11-2
DNA: TGTGCCAGCAGCCGGTCAGGTGCGGCTAGCAGGACCGGGGAGCTGTTTTTT
CDR3: CASSRSGAASRTGELFF

J: TRBJ1-5
length: 16
size: NA
D: NA
V: TRBV30
DNA: TGTGCCTGGAGTATATCCCGGGGCTATAGCAATCAGCCCCAGCATTTT
CDR3: CAWSISRGYSNQPQHF

J: TRBJ2-7
length: 14
size: few
D: NA
V: TRBV27
DNA: TGTGCCAGCAGTCAGGACGGACGTTTAAGGGAGCAGTACTTC
CDR3: CASSQDGRLREQYF

J: TRBJ2-3
length: 15
size: NA
D: NA
V: TRBV7-3
DNA: TGTGCCAGCAGCTTTGGAGGAACTAGCACAGATACGCAGTATTTT
CDR3: CASSFGGTSTDTQYF

J: TRBJ2-5
length: 13
size: few
D: NA
V: TRBV5-5
DNA: TGTGCCAGCAGCTTTCAGGGAGCAGAGACCCAGTACTTC
CDR3: CASSFQGAETQYF

J: TRBJ2-1
length: 15
size: once
D: TRBD2
V: TRBV9
DNA: TGTGCCAGCAGCGTATATAGCGGGAGGGCCGATGAGCAGTTCTTC
CDR3: CASSVYSGRADEQFF

J: TRBJ1-1
length: 15
size: once
D: TRBD1
V: TRBV29-1
DNA: TGCAGCGGTGGACAGGGCTGGGGAATGAACACTGAAGCTTTCTTT
CDR3: CSGGQGWGMNTEAFF

J: TRBJ1-2
length: 13
size: NA
D: NA
V: TRBV6-2/TRBV6-3
DNA: TGTGCCAGCAGTTACTCGAGGGCGAGAGGCTACACCTTC
CDR3: CASSYSRARGYTF

J: TRBJ2-7
length: 14
size: NA
D: TRBD1
V: TRBV15
DNA: TGTGCCACCAGCAGAGAGGGACAGAATTACGAGCAGTACTTC
CDR3: CATSREGQNYEQYF

J: TRBJ1-5
length: 15
size: NA
D: TRBD1
V: TRBV12-3/TRBV12-4
DNA: TGTGCCAGCAGTTTACCTGGACAGGGCAATCAGCCCCAGCATTTT
CDR3: CASSLPGQGNQPQHF

J: TRBJ2-1
length: 14
size: NA
D: TRBD2
V: TRBV20-1
DNA: TGCAGTGCTTTTCTAGCGGGAGTCCACAATGAGCAGTTCTTC
CDR3: CSAFLAGVHNEQFF

J: TRBJ2-7
length: 14
size: NA
D: TRBD1
V: TRBV5-1
DNA: TGCGCCAGCAGCTCCGGACAGGGGGCCTACGAGCAGTACTTC
CDR3: CASSSGQGAYEQYF

J: TRBJ2-5
length: 15
size: NA
D: NA
V: TRBV4-2
DNA: TGTGCCAGCAGCCCCCTTAGAGGAATCCAAGAGACCCAGTACTTC
CDR3: CASSPLRGIQETQYF

J: TRBJ2-5
length: 16
size: NA
D: TRBD2
V: TRBV4-2
DNA: TGTGCCAGCAGCCAAGCTCGAGCGGGGGGGGAAGAGACCCAGTACTTC
CDR3: CASSQARAGGEETQYF

J: TRBJ1-2
length: 13
size: NA
D: TRBD1
V: TRBV29-1
DNA: TGCAGCGTTCGGACAGGGGCAAACTATGGCTACACCTTC
CDR3: CSVRTGANYGYTF

J: TRBJ2-6
length: 19
size: NA
D: NA
V: TRBV6-2/TRBV6-3
DNA: TGTGCCAGCAGGAGGGGCAGGGCTCAATCCCTTTCGGAGGCCAACGTCCTGACTTTC
CDR3: CASRRGRAQSLSEANVLTF

J: TRBJ1-1
length: 16
size: few
D: TRBD1
V: TRBV5-1
DNA: TGCGCCAGCAGCAAGGGGACAGGGGGCGGTTTAACTGAAGCTTTCTTT
CDR3: CASSKGTGGGLTEAFF

J: TRBJ1-2
length: 13
size: once
D: NA
V: TRBV27
DNA: TGTGCCAGCAGTTTAACAGGCATGGGAGGCTACACCTTC
CDR3: CASSLTGMGGYTF

J: TRBJ1-5
length: 13
size: NA
D: NA
V: TRBV7-2
DNA: TGTGCCAGCAGCACCCACGTAGGCCAGCCCCAGCATTTT
CDR3: CASSTHVGQPQHF

J: TRBJ2-6
length: 18
size: NA
D: NA
V: TRBV19
DNA: TGTGCCAGTAGCCCACTCGGCGACGGCTTCTCTGGGGCCAACGTCCTGACTTTC
CDR3: CASSPLGDGFSGANVLTF

J: TRBJ1-3
length: 14
size: NA
D: NA
V: TRBV18
DNA: TGTGCCAGCTCACCACAAGACCTCGGAAACACCATATATTTT
CDR3: CASSPQDLGNTIYF

J: TRBJ1-1
length: 14
size: NA
D: NA
V: TRBV24-1
DNA: TGTGCCACCAGAGCCGAGACACAGAACACTGAAGCTTTCTTT
CDR3: CATRAETQNTEAFF

J: TRBJ1-5
length: 16
size: NA
D: NA
V: TRBV6-2/TRBV6-3
DNA: TGTGCCAGCAGTTACTCAGCCAGGCCCCCAAATCAGCCCCAGCATTTT
CDR3: CASSYSARPPNQPQHF

J: TRBJ1-5
length: 15
size: NA
D: NA
V: TRBV19
DNA: TGTGCCAGTACAACCAGGGGACGGGGCAATCAGCCCCAGCATTTT
CDR3: CASTTRGRGNQPQHF

J: TRBJ1-5
length: 14
size: NA
D: TRBD1
V: TRBV12-3/TRBV12-4
DNA: TGTGCCAGCAGTCCTCAGGGGGACAATCAGCCCCAGCATTTT
CDR3: CASSPQGDNQPQHF

J: TRBJ1-1
length: 16
size: NA
D: NA
V: TRBV5-1
DNA: TGCGCCAGCAGCCCCAATTCCGGGGGGGGGCAAACTGAAGCTTTCTTT
CDR3: CASSPNSGGGQTEAFF

J: TRBJ1-2
length: 13
size: NA
D: NA
V: TRBV7-2
DNA: TGTGCCAGCAGCCCCCGGACGGCCTATGGCTACACCTTC
CDR3: CASSPRTAYGYTF

J: TRBJ2-3
length: 13
size: NA
D: TRBD2
V: TRBV20-1
DNA: TGCAGTGCTGTGCGGGGGGTCACAGATACGCAGTATTTT
CDR3: CSAVRGVTDTQYF

J: TRBJ2-2
length: 15
size: few
D: NA
V: TRBV3-1
DNA: TGTGCCAGCAGCCTTCCTAGCGCGAACACCGGGGAGCTGTTTTTT
CDR3: CASSLPSANTGELFF

J: TRBJ2-2
length: 15
size: NA
D: NA
V: TRBV5-1
DNA: TGCGCCAGCAGCTGGGTGGACACGTACACCGGGGAGCTGTTTTTT
CDR3: CASSWVDTYTGELFF

J: TRBJ1-5
length: 17
size: NA
D: TRBD1
V: TRBV9
DNA: TGTGCCAGCAGCTCCGGGACAGGGGGCGGAGTGGGTCAGCCCCAGCATTTT
CDR3: CASSSGTGGGVGQPQHF

J: TRBJ2-1
length: 14
size: NA
D: TRBD1
V: TRBV19
DNA: TGTGCCAGTAGTGCCGGGACAGGGGACCATGAGCAGTTCTTC
CDR3: CASSAGTGDHEQFF

J: TRBJ1-2
length: 15
size: NA
D: TRBD1
V: TRBV4-2
DNA: TGTGCCAGCAGCCACCCGGGACAGGGGGGCTCTGGCTACACCTTC
CDR3: CASSHPGQGGSGYTF

J: TRBJ2-2
length: 18
size: few
D: NA
V: TRBV5-1
DNA: TGCGCCAGCAGCTCCGGGTTGGCGGGGTCACGTAACACCGGGGAGCTGTTTTTT
CDR3: CASSSGLAGSRNTGELFF